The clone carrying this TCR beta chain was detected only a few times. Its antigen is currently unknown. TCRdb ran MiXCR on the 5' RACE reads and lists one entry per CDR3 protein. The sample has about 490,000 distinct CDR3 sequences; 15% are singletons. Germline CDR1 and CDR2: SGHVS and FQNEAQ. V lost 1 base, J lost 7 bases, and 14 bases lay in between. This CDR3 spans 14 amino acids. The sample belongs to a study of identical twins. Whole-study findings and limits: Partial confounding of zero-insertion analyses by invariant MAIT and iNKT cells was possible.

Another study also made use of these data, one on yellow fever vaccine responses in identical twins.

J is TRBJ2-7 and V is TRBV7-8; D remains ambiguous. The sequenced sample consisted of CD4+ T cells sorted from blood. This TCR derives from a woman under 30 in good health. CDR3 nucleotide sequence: TGTGCCAGCAGCTTAGGTTCCATATTGGGGGAGCAGTACTTC. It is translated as CASSLGSILGEQYF.